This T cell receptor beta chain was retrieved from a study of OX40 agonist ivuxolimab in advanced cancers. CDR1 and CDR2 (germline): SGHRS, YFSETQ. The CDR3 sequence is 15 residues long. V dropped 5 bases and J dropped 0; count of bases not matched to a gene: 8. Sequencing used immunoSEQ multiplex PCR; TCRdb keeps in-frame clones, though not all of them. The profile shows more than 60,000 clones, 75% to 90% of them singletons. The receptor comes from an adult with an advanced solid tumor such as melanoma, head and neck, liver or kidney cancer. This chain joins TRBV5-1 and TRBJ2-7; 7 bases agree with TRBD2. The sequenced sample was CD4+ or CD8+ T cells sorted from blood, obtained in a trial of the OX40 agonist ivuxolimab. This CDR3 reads CASRFPGGSSYEQYF. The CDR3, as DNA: TGCGCCAGCAGGTTCCCGGGAGGAAGCTCCTACGAGCAGTACTTC.